The 4 T cell receptor beta chains below were found in one sample sequenced in a study of cytomegalovirus exposure and HLA in healthy donors. Primers: 60 Vbeta forward and 13 Jbeta reverse. Libraries were prepared by immunoSEQ multiplex PCR; TCRdb keeps only in-frame clonotypes and omits some of them. The sample includes around 80,000 clones, 70% to 80% of them seen just once. Sequenced: PBMCs. All receptors derive from a man aged 35 to 55 in good health and CMV-seropositive.

V is TRBV27 and J is TRBJ2-6; TRBD2 matches at 8 bases. CDR1 MNHEY and CDR2 SMNVEV come from the germline V gene (reference sequence). With V trimmed by 5 bases and J by 5 bases, 8 bases remained unmatched. The CDR3 contains 16 residues. CDR3 nucleotide sequence: TGTGCCAGCAGTCCGGTACTAGCGGAGTGGGCCAACGTCCTGACTTTC. The encoded protein is CASSPVLAEWANVLTF.

V is TRBV7-3 and J is TRBJ2-7; 12 bases fit TRBD2. This CDR3 is 15 amino acids long. CDR1 and CDR2 from the germline V gene are SGHTA and FQGTGA. Trimming at V came to 5 bases and at J to 5 bases, leaving 7 bases not matched to a gene. CDR3 sequence (DNA): TGTGCCAGCAGCCAACGACTAGCGGGAGTTAACGAGCAGTACTTC. This codes for CASSQRLAGVNEQYF.

This clone was seen more than once but under ten times. The chain has TRBV5-1 and TRBJ2-1; 9 nucleotides match TRBD1. The CDR3 length is 16 residues. V lost 0 bases, J lost 0 bases, and 1 base stayed unmatched. Per germline, CDR1 SGHRS and CDR2 YFSETQ. The CDR3 region has the DNA TGCGCCAGCAGCTTGGGGGACAGGGTCTCCTACAATGAGCAGTTCTTC. This sequence encodes CASSLGDRVSYNEQFF.

This clone is a singleton in its sample. CDR3 coding DNA: TGCAGCGTTTTTGCCCGGGGGGGCTACACCTTC. Its protein product is CSVFARGGYTF. V is TRBV29-1 and J is TRBJ1-2; D possibly corresponds to TRBD1 (5 bases). The CDR3 contains 11 residues. From germline, CDR1 is SQVTM and CDR2 ANQGSEA. With 5 bases removed from V and 8 bases from J, the gap between germline ends came to 12 bases.